The 6 T cell receptor beta chains listed next were all sequenced from one sample in a study of response to subunit inactivated influenza vaccine. TCRdb used MiXCR to reprocess the RT-PCR reads, holding one entry per CDR3 protein. Of roughly 780,000 distinct CDR3 sequences listed, roughly 18% are singletons. The sample in question was PBMCs from blood, obtained more than 4 days after vaccination. The receptors were sampled from a man aged 50 to 60 who received an inactivated influenza vaccine.

This clonotype was seen only a few times. The chain carries TRBV15 and TRBJ2-2; 7 bases agree with TRBD1. The ends lost 1 base at V and 2 bases at J; junction bases unmatched: 1. The CDR3 extends over 15 amino acids. CDR1 LNHNV and CDR2 YYDKDF come from the germline V gene (reference sequence). CDR3 DNA: TGTGCCACCAGCAGAGGACAGGGAAACACCGGGGAGCTGTTTTTT. Its protein product is CATSRGQGNTGELFF.

This clonotype was recorded a few times. As DNA, the CDR3 is TGTGCCAGCAGCTTGTGGGAGGGGAACCAAGAGACCCAGTACTTC. Amino acid sequence: CASSLWEGNQETQYF. The rearrangement uses TRBV7-9 and TRBJ2-5; 7 bases line up with TRBD2. With 3 bases clipped from V and 0 bases from J, the junction kept 4 bases outside the gene matches. The CDR3 runs 15 residues. Germline V gene sequence: CDR1 SEHNR, CDR2 FQNEAQ (reference sequence).

The chain recombines TRBV29-1 with TRBJ1-3, with D uncertain. The CDR3 sequence is 12 residues long. Germline V CDR1 and CDR2: SQVTM, ANQGSEA. The ends were cut back, 1 base at V and 5 bases at J, with 6 bases in the middle. DNA of the CDR3: TGCAGCGTTGAAGGCCAGAGAAACACCATATATTTT. Translating gives CSVEGQRNTIYF.

The V call is TRBV7-2, the J call TRBJ2-1; 11 bases align to TRBD2. CDR3 length: 15 residues. Germline lookup yields CDR1 SGHTA and CDR2 FQGNSA. Trimming cost V 4 bases and J 5 bases; bases outside gene matches: 4. This CDR3 reads CASSSTSGVHNEQFF. DNA of the CDR3: TGTGCCAGCAGCTCGACTAGCGGGGTCCACAATGAGCAGTTCTTC.

This clonotype was seen only a few times. The chain carries TRBV29-1 and TRBJ2-1; 13 nucleotides line up with TRBD2. Germline CDR1 and CDR2: SQVTM and ANQGSEA. V lost 4 bases to trimming and J lost 8 bases; unmatched junction nucleotides: 5. This CDR3 spans 14 amino acids. Here the CDR3 DNA reads TGCAGCGTTGGTGGGACTAGCGGGATACATGAGCAGTTCTTC. Protein product: CSVGGTSGIHEQFF.

This clonotype turned up a few times. V gene TRBV20-1 combines with J gene TRBJ2-3; 8 bases line up with TRBD2. This CDR3 has 14 residues. The J segment lost 6 bases and the V segment lost 6 bases, leaving 11 bases of the junction unmatched. Germline values: CDR1 DFQATT, CDR2 SNEGSKA (reference sequence). CDR3: CSATRAGGSDTQYF. The CDR3 DNA sequence: TGCAGTGCAACGAGGGCGGGAGGATCGGATACGCAGTATTTT.